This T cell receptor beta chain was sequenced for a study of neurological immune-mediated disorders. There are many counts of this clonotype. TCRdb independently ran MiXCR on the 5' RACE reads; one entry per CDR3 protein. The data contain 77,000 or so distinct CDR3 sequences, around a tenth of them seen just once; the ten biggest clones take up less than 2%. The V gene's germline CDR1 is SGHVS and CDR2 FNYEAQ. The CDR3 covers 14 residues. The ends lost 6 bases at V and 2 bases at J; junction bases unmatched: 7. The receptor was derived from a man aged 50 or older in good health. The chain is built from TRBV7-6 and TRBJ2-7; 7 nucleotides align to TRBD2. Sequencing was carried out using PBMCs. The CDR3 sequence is CASSRGDRTYEQYF. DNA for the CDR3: TGTGCCAGCAGTCGGGGGGATAGGACCTACGAGCAGTACTTC.